A selection of T cell receptor beta chains follows, all from one sample in a study of beta chain features in type 1 diabetes. The table came from immunoSEQ multiplex PCR; TCRdb's copy has only in-frame clones and leaves some out. The repertoire holds 300,000 to 400,000 clones, with approximately 8.2% as singletons. The sample was central memory CD4+ T cells from blood. These receptors were obtained from a woman younger than 35 in good health. CDR3s include the opening cysteine and the closing phenylalanine or tryptophan. A D gene is named only where the DNA matches it firmly. A clone size is listed for some rows: how often the clone was seen (once, few, many), or a class if it is expanded.

D gene	V gene	J gene	clone size	CDR3 protein	CDR3 DNA
TRBD2	TRBV7-2	TRBJ2-1	many	CASSSYGREGEQFF	TGTGCCAGCAGCTCATATGGGCGGGAGGGTGAGCAGTTCTTC
.	TRBV28	TRBJ2-7	.	CASSPGGEQYF	TGTGCCAGCAGCCCTGGGGGCGAGCAGTACTTC
TRBD1	TRBV7-8	TRBJ2-7	.	CASSQILQGAKMREQYF	TGTGCCAGCAGCCAGATCCTACAGGGGGCTAAAATGAGGGAGCAGTACTTC
.	TRBV6-6	TRBJ1-2	once	CASSSPGTNYGYTF	TGTGCCAGCAGTTCGCCCGGGACTAACTATGGCTACACCTTC
.	TRBV25-1	TRBJ1-5	many	CASKTQNQPQHF	TGTGCCAGCAAAACCCAAAATCAGCCCCAGCATTTT
.	TRBV7-9	TRBJ2-1	.	CASSSAGLYNEQFF	TGTGCCAGCAGCTCCGCGGGACTTTACAATGAGCAGTTCTTC
.	TRBV15	TRBJ2-7	.	CATSRDYEGDINF	TGTGCCACCAGCAGAGATTATGAGGGGGATATAAACTTC
.	TRBV15	TRBJ2-1	.	CATTWETSGKSEQFF	TGTGCCACCACGTGGGAGACTAGTGGGAAATCCGAGCAGTTCTTC
TRBD2	TRBV27	TRBJ2-1	.	CASSPGTSLYNEQFF	TGTGCCAGCAGTCCCGGGACTAGTCTCTACAATGAGCAGTTCTTC
TRBD1	TRBV7-2	TRBJ2-5	few	CASSPTWTGTETQYF	TGTGCCAGCAGCCCGACTTGGACAGGGACCGAGACCCAGTACTTC
TRBD1	TRBV6-1	TRBJ2-7	few	CASSVGTGLSYEQYF	TGTGCCAGCAGTGTTGGGACAGGGCTCTCCTACGAGCAGTACTTC
.	TRBV4-1	TRBJ2-1	few	CASSQVGHRVWQFF	TGCGCCAGCAGCCAAGTTGGTCACAGGGTATGGCAGTTCTTC
.	TRBV5-1	TRBJ1-2	.	CASRYHPDYGYTF	TGCGCCAGCAGGTACCATCCCGACTATGGCTACACCTTC
.	TRBV5-4	TRBJ2-6	many	CASGQSGNVLTF	TGTGCCAGCGGACAGAGCGGGAACGTCCTGACTTTC
.	TRBV2	TRBJ1-1	few	CASNTGGHPEAFF	TGTGCCAGCAACACTGGGGGACATCCTGAAGCTTTCTTT
.	TRBV18	TRBJ2-3	.	CASLNGVTDTQYF	TGTGCCAGCCTCAACGGTGTCACAGATACGCAGTATTTT
.	TRBV9	TRBJ1-4	few	CASSPDAFGSNEKLFF	TGTGCCAGCAGCCCCGACGCGTTTGGGTCTAATGAAAAACTGTTTTTT
.	TRBV25-1	TRBJ2-1	few	CASSDVGSRYNEQFF	TGTGCCAGCAGTGATGTGGGATCCCGCTACAATGAGCAGTTCTTC
TRBD2	TRBV2	TRBJ2-1	.	CASSEGTSGYNEQFF	TGTGCCAGCAGTGAAGGGACTAGCGGATACAATGAGCAGTTCTTC
TRBD2	TRBV18	TRBJ2-3	.	CASSRFGTSGSSDTQYF	TGTGCCAGCTCACGATTCGGGACTAGCGGGAGCTCAGATACGCAGTATTTT
.	TRBV7-3	TRBJ2-5	.	CASSSWAGNQETQYF	TGTGCCAGCAGCTCATGGGCGGGAAATCAAGAGACCCAGTACTTC
TRBD2	TRBV5-1	TRBJ2-3	.	CASTRTSGTDTQYF	TGCGCCAGCACCCGGACTAGCGGGACAGATACGCAGTATTTT
TRBD1	TRBV25-1	TRBJ1-4	many	CASRLSGTGVGEKLFF	TGTGCCAGCAGACTTAGCGGGACAGGGGTGGGAGAAAAACTGTTTTTT
TRBD2	TRBV7-2	TRBJ2-7	few	CASIDRLAHEQYF	TGTGCCAGCATCGACCGACTAGCACATGAGCAGTACTTC
TRBD2	TRBV5-1	TRBJ2-7	.	CASSPDLGGRLREQYF	TGCGCCAGCAGCCCGGACCTTGGCGGGAGACTACGAGAGCAGTACTTC
.	TRBV25-1	TRBJ2-1	.	CASSEAFVNEQFF	TGTGCCAGCAGTGAAGCTTTTGTCAATGAGCAGTTCTTC